These 24 T cell receptor beta chains were all obtained from the same sample, sequenced in a study of T cell responses to AZD1222 COVID-19 vaccine. Libraries were prepared by immunoSEQ multiplex PCR; TCRdb keeps only in-frame clonotypes and omits some of them. The sample yields approximately 94,000 clones, 80% to 90% seen once. This specimen was peripheral blood, taken on day 0 of AZD1222 vaccination. Receptors originate from an adult in good health.

This clone was seen a few times. The rearrangement links TRBV27 to TRBJ1-2; tentatively, D is TRBD1 (5 bases). Trimming took off 0 bases at V and 8 bases at J, with 16 bases between the two ends. The CDR3 runs to 15 residues. Per germline, CDR1 MNHEY and CDR2 SMNVEV (reference sequence). The CDR3 DNA follows: TGTGCCAGCAGTTTATCGTGGGGCAGGGTTAGCGGCTACACCTTC. Its protein product is CASSLSWGRVSGYTF.

The chain joins TRBV10-3 to TRBJ1-2, with 7 bases lining up with TRBD1. The CDR3 runs to 16 residues. Germline V gene lookup returns CDR1 ENHRY and CDR2 SYGVKD. With V trimmed by 0 bases and J by 8 bases, 12 bases remained unmatched. The CDR3 region has the DNA TGTGCCATCAGTGAGTCAGAACAAGGAAGACAGGGCGGCTACACCTTC. Protein: CAISESEQGRQGGYTF.

The chain has TRBV2 and TRBJ2-5, with 7 positions matching TRBD1. V lost 5 bases and J lost 1; bases outside the gene matches: 1. The CDR3 loop spans 13 amino acids. CDR1 SNHLY and CDR2 FYNNEI come from the germline V gene. The CDR3 loop reads CASSRDSQETQYF. The CDR3 DNA is TGTGCCAGCAGTCGGGACAGCCAAGAGACCCAGTACTTC.

This chain joins TRBV2 and TRBJ1-2; 8 positions match TRBD1. The CDR3 length is 16 residues. CDR1 is SNHLY, CDR2 FYNNEI, per germline. The J segment lost 5 bases and the V segment lost 0 bases, leaving 8 bases of the junction unmatched. CDR3 region: CASSEAGQGAWYGYTF. The CDR3 DNA sequence: TGTGCCAGCAGTGAAGCGGGCCAGGGGGCTTGGTATGGCTACACCTTC.

The V call is TRBV4-1, the J call TRBJ1-2; the D is unclear. Deletions cut 0 bases from V and 2 bases from J, with 10 bases between. Germline CDR1 and CDR2: MGHRA and YSYEKL. The length of the CDR3 is 15 residues. The DNA for the CDR3 is TGCGCCAGCAGCCAAGATTCCGGCGAAAACTATGGCTACACCTTC. As protein: CASSQDSGENYGYTF.

The V call is TRBV18, the J call TRBJ1-3; D might be TRBD1 (5 bases). CDR1 and CDR2 from the germline V gene are KGHSH and LQKENI. V was cut by 3 bases and J by 0 bases, with 15 bases left in between. This CDR3 is built from 17 residues. CDR3 DNA sequence: TGTGCCAGCTCACCCCGGGGTGGGGACTCCTCTGGAAACACCATATATTTT. Translation: CASSPRGGDSSGNTIYF.

The gene calls are TRBV11-3 and TRBJ1-1; 9 bases fit TRBD1. V dropped 3 bases and J dropped 1; count of bases not matched to a gene: 3. The CDR3 spans 15 residues. The V gene's germline CDR1 is SGHNT and CDR2 YENEEA. The CDR3 sequence is CASSFGTGRNTEAFF. The DNA of the CDR3 is TGTGCCAGCAGCTTCGGGACAGGGAGGAACACTGAAGCTTTCTTT.

J is TRBJ1-2 and V is TRBV5-8, with unresolved D. The CDR3 is 14 residues long. The germline V and J ends were trimmed by 4 bases and 6 bases, with 16 bases remaining between them. Germline V gives CDR1 SGHTS, CDR2 YDEGEE. CDR3 DNA sequence: TGTGCCAGCAGCCCCGGCACTGTATTTCATGGCTACACCTTC. Protein sequence: CASSPGTVFHGYTF.

V gene TRBV9 combines with J gene TRBJ2-3; possibly TRBD2 for D (5 bases). Trimming removed 0 bases at V and 2 bases at J, with 13 bases between. The germline V gene has CDR1 SGDLS and CDR2 YYNGEE. This CDR3 has 16 amino acids. The DNA for the CDR3 is TGTGCCAGCAGCGTAGGGGGTAGACGGGACACAGATACGCAGTATTTT. It yields the protein CASSVGGRRDTDTQYF.

V is TRBV4-1 and J is TRBJ2-5; perhaps TRBD1 as D (5 bases). Germline V gives CDR1 MGHRA, CDR2 YSYEKL. V was pared by 2 bases and J by 3 bases, with 16 bases between. The CDR3 is 16 residues long. The CDR3 region has the DNA TGCGCCAGCAGCCAACTCTTCGGACAACACGAAGAGACCCAGTACTTC. As protein: CASSQLFGQHEETQYF.

This rearrangement joins TRBV19 to TRBJ2-2; D call uncertain. The V gene's germline CDR1 is LNHDA and CDR2 SQIVND (reference sequence). This CDR3 comprises 15 residues. V shed 5 bases and J shed 1 base, with 11 bases lying between them. CDR3 in amino acids: CASSSRTGNTGELFF. The CDR3 bases are TGTGCCAGTAGTTCCAGGACGGGGAACACCGGGGAGCTGTTTTTT.

This chain links TRBV7-9 with TRBJ2-7, with D possibly being TRBD1 or TRBD2 (5 bases each). V was cut by 2 bases and J by 9 bases, with 20 bases left in between. This CDR3 is built from 15 residues. Germline loops: CDR1 SEHNR, CDR2 FQNEAQ (reference sequence). In nucleotides, the CDR3 is TGTGCCAGCAGCTTATTTGGGGGAAAGGCTACGACGCAGTACTTC. Amino acid sequence: CASSLFGGKATTQYF.

This clone was observed once. The chain has TRBV5-4 and TRBJ2-7; TRBD1 matches 8 bases. The CDR3 runs 16 residues. Germline assignment: CDR1 SGHNT and CDR2 YYREEE (reference sequence). The trim removed 4 bases at V and 4 bases at J, leaving 13 bases unmatched. CDR3 amino acids: CASSPRTGSSSYEQYF. CDR3 bases: TGTGCCAGCAGCCCCCGGACAGGGTCTTCTTCGTACGAGCAGTACTTC.

The chain uses TRBV15 and TRBJ1-2; a weak D match, TRBD1 (5 bases). V was pared by 1 base and J by 4 bases, with 13 bases between. The CDR3 loop spans 15 amino acids. Germline loops: CDR1 LNHNV, CDR2 YYDKDF (reference sequence). CDR3 sequence (DNA): TGTGCCACCAGCAGAGCAATGCAGGGAACCTATGGCTACACCTTC. As protein: CATSRAMQGTYGYTF.

The CDR3 nucleotides read TGTGCCAGCGTTCCTCCATGGTCTAGCGATCACTACGAGCAGTACTTC. Translating it yields CASVPPWSSDHYEQYF. The chain links TRBV12-1 to TRBJ2-7; TRBD2, the D gene given by the table, was not confirmed from the DNA. TRBV12-1 is described as a pseudogene. CDR3 length equals 16 residues.

This chain links TRBV21-1 with TRBJ2-6; the D call of TRBD1 is as the table states it, not checked on the DNA. TRBV21-1 is marked as a pseudogene. CDR3 length: 16 amino acids. The CDR3 sequence is CASSPPVLSGANVLTF. The CDR3 nucleotides are TGTGCCAGCAGCCCCCCAGTCCTCTCTGGGGCCAACGTCCTGACTTTC.

This clone was observed a few times. The chain is built from TRBV28 and TRBJ1-5, with TRBD1 as a possible D gene (6 bases). The CDR3 loop spans 16 amino acids. Germline lookup yields CDR1 MDHEN and CDR2 SYDVKM. Trimming took off 4 bases at V and 6 bases at J, with 19 bases between the two ends. The CDR3 nucleotides read TGTGCCAGCAGTTCTGCAATACAGGGATCCGGTCAGCCCCAGCATTTT. This sequence encodes CASSSAIQGSGQPQHF.

The DNA for the CDR3 is TGTGCCAGCAGCCTCCACCGGGATCCCACTGGCTATGGCTACACCTTC. This codes for CASSLHRDPTGYGYTF. V gene TRBV7-2 combines with J gene TRBJ1-2; D remains ambiguous. The CDR3 loop spans 16 amino acids. Germline V lookup: CDR1 SGHTA, CDR2 FQGNSA. V dropped 5 bases and J dropped 4 bases, with 20 bases sitting between them.

The chain employs TRBV3-1 (or the pseudogene TRBV3-2) and TRBJ2-1; 8 positions match TRBD2. With 3 bases clipped from V and 8 bases from J, the junction kept 12 bases outside the gene matches. Germline V gives CDR1 LGHDT, CDR2 YNNKEL (reference sequence). The CDR3 is made up of 16 amino acids. The CDR3 DNA is TGTGCCAGCAGCCATCTCACCGGGACTAGAAGGGATGAGCAGTTCTTC. Protein product: CASSHLTGTRRDEQFF.

The chain uses TRBV27 and TRBJ2-6; 7 nucleotides align to TRBD1. The CDR3 contains 20 residues. From germline, CDR1 is MNHEY and CDR2 SMNVEV (reference sequence). V lost 5 bases and J lost 1; bases outside the gene matches: 17. The CDR3 DNA follows: TGTGCCAGCAGTCGGTACCGGGACAGTTCCGGACCATCTGGGGCCAACGTCCTGACTTTC. Amino acid sequence: CASSRYRDSSGPSGANVLTF.

The rearrangement uses TRBV3-1 (or the pseudogene TRBV3-2) and TRBJ1-2; TRBD1 agrees at 7 bases. Germline lookup yields CDR1 LGHDT and CDR2 YNNKEL (reference sequence). CDR3 length: 13 amino acids. The trim removed 2 bases at V and 8 bases at J, leaving 5 bases unmatched. The CDR3 protein is CASSQPTGSGYTF. The DNA of the CDR3 is TGTGCCAGCAGCCAACCGACAGGGAGCGGCTACACCTTC.

This clone came up many times. The chain is built from TRBV4-1 and TRBJ2-3, with TRBD1 matching over 11 bases. The V gene end was trimmed by 5 bases and the J gene end by 0 bases; junction bases not matched to a gene: 4. In germline, CDR1 is MGHRA, CDR2 YSYEKL. This CDR3 contains 16 residues. CDR3 amino acids: CASSWTGGTSTDTQYF. CDR3 bases: TGCGCCAGCAGCTGGACAGGGGGCACTAGCACAGATACGCAGTATTTT.

The rearrangement links TRBV28 to TRBJ2-7; the match to TRBD2 covers 9 bases. The CDR3 contains 14 residues. Germline CDR1 reads MDHEN; CDR2 reads SYDVKM. The V and J ends lost 6 bases and 11 bases, in that order; junction bases with no gene match: 14. The CDR3 DNA reads as TGTGCCAGCAGCCCGGCCCAGCGGGGGGTTTCAAAGTACTTC. Its translation: CASSPAQRGVSKYF.

V is TRBV5-5 and J is TRBJ2-1; possibly TRBD1 for D (6 bases). Germline V lookup: CDR1 SGHKS, CDR2 YYEKEE (reference sequence). The CDR3 loop spans 19 amino acids. The V end was cut by 4 bases, the J end by 1 base, with 24 bases between. The CDR3 nucleotides read TGTGCCAGCAGCCTCCTCCCGAATAGGGGGAAAGCTTCCTACAATGAGCAGTTCTTC. Translated: CASSLLPNRGKASYNEQFF.